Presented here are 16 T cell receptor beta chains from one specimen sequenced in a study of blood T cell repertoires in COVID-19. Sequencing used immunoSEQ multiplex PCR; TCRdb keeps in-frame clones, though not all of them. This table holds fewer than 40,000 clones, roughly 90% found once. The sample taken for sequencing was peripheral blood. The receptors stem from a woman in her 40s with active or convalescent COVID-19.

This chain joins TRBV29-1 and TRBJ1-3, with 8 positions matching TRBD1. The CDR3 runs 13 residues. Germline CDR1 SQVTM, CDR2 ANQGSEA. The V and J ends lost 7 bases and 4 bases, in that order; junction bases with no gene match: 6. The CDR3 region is CSAETGGGNTIYF. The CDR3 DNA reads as TGCAGCGCGGAAACAGGGGGAGGAAACACCATATATTTT.

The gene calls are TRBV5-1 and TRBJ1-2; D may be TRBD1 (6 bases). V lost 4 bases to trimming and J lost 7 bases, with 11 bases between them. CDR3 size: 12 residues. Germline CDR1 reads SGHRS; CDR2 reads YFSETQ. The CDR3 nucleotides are TGCGCCAGCAGCCCCAGGGGAGCTGGCTACACCTTC. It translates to CASSPRGAGYTF.

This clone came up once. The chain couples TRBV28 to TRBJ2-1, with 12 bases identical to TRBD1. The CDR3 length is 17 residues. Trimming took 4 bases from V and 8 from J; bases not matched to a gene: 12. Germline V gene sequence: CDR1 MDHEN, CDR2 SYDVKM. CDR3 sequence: CASSSLGRDRGLYEQFF. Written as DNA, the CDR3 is TGTGCCAGCAGTTCGCTCGGGCGGGACAGGGGGCTGTATGAGCAGTTCTTC.

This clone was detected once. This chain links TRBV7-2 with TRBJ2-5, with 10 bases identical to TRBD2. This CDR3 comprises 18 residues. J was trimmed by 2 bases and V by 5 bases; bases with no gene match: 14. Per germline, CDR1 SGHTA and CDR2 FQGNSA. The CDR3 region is CASSLPPGTSAMQETQYF. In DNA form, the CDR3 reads TGTGCCAGCAGCCTACCCCCGGGGACTAGCGCCATGCAAGAGACCCAGTACTTC.

The CDR3 region is CASSLNGVTLNTEAFF. The DNA for the CDR3 is TGTGCCAGCAGTTTAAACGGGGTGACCCTGAACACTGAAGCTTTCTTT. This chain links TRBV28 with TRBJ1-1, with D uncertain. The CDR3 is 16 amino acids. The germline V and J ends were trimmed by 2 bases and 0 bases, with 13 bases remaining between them. In germline, CDR1 is MDHEN, CDR2 SYDVKM.

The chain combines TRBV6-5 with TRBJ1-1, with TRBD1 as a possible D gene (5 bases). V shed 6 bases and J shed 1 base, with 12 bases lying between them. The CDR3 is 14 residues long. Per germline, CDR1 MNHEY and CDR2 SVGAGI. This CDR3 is CASSAGPQNTEAFF. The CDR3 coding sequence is TGTGCCAGCAGCGCGGGACCGCAGAACACTGAAGCTTTCTTT.

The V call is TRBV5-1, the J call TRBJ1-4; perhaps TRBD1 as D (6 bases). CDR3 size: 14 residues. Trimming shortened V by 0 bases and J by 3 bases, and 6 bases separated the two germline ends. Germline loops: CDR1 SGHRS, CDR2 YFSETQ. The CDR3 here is CASSLGTANEKLFF. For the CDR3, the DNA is TGCGCCAGCAGCTTGGGGACAGCTAATGAAAAACTGTTTTTT.

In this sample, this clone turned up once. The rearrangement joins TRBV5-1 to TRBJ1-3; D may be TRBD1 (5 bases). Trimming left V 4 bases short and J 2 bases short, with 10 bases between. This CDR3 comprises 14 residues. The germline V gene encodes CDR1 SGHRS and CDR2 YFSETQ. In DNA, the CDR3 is TGCGCCAGCAGCCCCAGGGCCGCTGGAAACACCATATATTTT. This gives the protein CASSPRAAGNTIYF.

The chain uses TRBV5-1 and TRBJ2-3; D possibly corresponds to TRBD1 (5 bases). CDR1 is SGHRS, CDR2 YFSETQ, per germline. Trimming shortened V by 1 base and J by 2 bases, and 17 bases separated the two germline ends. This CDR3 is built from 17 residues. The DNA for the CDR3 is TGCGCCAGCAGCTTGCTTTCGGACATACTCTCCACAGATACGCAGTATTTT. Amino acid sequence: CASSLLSDILSTDTQYF.

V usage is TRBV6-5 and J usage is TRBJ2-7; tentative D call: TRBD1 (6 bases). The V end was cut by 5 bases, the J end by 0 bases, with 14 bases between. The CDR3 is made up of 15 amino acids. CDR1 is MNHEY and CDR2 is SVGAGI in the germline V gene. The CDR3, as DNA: TGTGCCAGCAGTCCCAGGGCAGGGGACTCCTACGAGCAGTACTTC. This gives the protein CASSPRAGDSYEQYF.

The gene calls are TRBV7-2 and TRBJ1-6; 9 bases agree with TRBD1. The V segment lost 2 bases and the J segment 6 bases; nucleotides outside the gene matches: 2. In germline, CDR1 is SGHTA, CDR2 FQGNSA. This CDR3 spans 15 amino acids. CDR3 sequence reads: CASSLRTGANSPLHF. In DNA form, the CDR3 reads TGTGCCAGCAGCTTACGGACAGGGGCTAATTCACCCCTCCACTTT. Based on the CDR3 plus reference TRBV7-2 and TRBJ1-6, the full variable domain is GAGVSQSPSNKVTEKGKDVELRCDPISGHTALYWYRQSLGQGLEFLIYFQGNSAPDKSGLPSDRFSAERTGGSVSTLTIQRTQQEDSAVYLCASSLRTGANSPLHFGNGTRLTVT.

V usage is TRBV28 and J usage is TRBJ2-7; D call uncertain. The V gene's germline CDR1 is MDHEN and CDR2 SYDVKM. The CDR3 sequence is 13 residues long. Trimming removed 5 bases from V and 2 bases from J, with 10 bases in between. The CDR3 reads CASSPGSTYEQYF. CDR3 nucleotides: TGTGCCAGCAGTCCCGGGTCTACCTACGAGCAGTACTTC.

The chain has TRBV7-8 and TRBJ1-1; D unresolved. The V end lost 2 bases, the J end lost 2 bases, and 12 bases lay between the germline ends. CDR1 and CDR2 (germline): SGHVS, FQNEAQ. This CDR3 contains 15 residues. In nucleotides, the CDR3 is TGTGCCAGCAGCTTACGGCCCGAGGGAAACACTGAAGCTTTCTTT. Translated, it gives CASSLRPEGNTEAFF.

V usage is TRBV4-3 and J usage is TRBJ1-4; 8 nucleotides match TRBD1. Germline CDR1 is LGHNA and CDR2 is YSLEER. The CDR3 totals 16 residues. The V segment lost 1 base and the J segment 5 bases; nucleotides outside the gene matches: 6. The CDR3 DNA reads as TGCGCCAGCAGCCAAGGCCTGACAGGGGACAATGAAAAACTGTTTTTT. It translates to CASSQGLTGDNEKLFF.

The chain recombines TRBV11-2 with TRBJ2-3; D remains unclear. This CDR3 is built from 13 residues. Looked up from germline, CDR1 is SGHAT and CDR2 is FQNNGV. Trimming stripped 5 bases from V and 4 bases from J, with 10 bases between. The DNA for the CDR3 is TGTGCCAGCAGCCGCGCGGATCCAGATACGCAGTATTTT. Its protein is CASSRADPDTQYF.

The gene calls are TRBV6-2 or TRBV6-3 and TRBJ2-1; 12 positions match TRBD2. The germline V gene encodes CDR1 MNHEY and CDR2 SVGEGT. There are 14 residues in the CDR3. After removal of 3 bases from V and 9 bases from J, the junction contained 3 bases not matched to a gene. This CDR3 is CASSYLAGGFEQFF. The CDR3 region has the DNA TGTGCCAGCAGTTATCTAGCGGGGGGGTTTGAGCAGTTCTTC.